Reported below is one TCR beta chain. As yet, its antigen is unknown. The entry originates in a study of blood T cells in healthy people across ages. The use of a sample-barcoded 5' primer and a J-beta primer mix characterized a second PCR of about 7 to 12 cycles. TCRdb reprocessed the 5' RACE reads with MiXCR, giving one entry per CDR3 protein. The table includes over 600,000 distinct CDR3 sequences, roughly 56% detected once. Trimming removed 5 bases from V and 6 bases from J, with 16 bases in between. This CDR3 spans 14 amino acids. Germline-derived CDR1 and CDR2 are DFQATT and SNEGSKA (reference sequence). The study, taken as a whole, reports: Across samples, TCR beta diversity tracked strongly with naive T cell percentage. Older age coincided with a roughly linear decline in TCR beta diversity per million T cells.

They isolated at least 6 million PBMCs from each sample. The clonotype originates from a man in his forties or fifties in good health. Sequencing used blood. The chain joins TRBV20-1 to TRBJ1-4; D call uncertain. CDR3 bases: TGCAGTGCTGAGTCGAGCGGGGTGGATGAAAAACTGTTTTTT. Its translation: CSAESSGVDEKLFF.